The present T cell receptor (beta chain) was sequenced within a study of cytomegalovirus exposure and HLA in healthy donors. Study-level findings and limits: About 150 TCR beta chains were listed as cytomegalovirus-associated. Some V segments could not be told apart, so they were left out, TRBV6-2 and TRBV6-3 among them. Presence/absence analyses rested on an assumption that sequencing depth was roughly uniform across donors.

V dropped 3 bases and J dropped 2 bases, with 14 bases sitting between them. Germline V gene sequence: CDR1 SGHVS, CDR2 FQNEAQ. The CDR3 sequence is 16 residues long. PCR was performed using 60 Vbeta and 13 Jbeta primers. Profiling relied on immunoSEQ multiplex PCR, and the TCRdb table lists in-frame clones only, not all of them. The repertoire holds 100,000 to 150,000 clones, with 65% to 85% as singletons. At sampling all donors were nominally healthy, likely with unrecorded immune exposures. A note on this clone: The antigen is undetermined.

This TCR was sampled from a man between 18 and 35 years old in good health and CMV-seropositive. The chain links TRBV7-8 to TRBJ1-5, with D hard to call. The sequenced material came from PBMCs. CDR3 nucleotides: TGTGCCAGCAGCTTGCTCGGAGGTGGGGGCAATCAGCCCCAGCATTTT. Encoded protein: CASSLLGGGGNQPQHF.